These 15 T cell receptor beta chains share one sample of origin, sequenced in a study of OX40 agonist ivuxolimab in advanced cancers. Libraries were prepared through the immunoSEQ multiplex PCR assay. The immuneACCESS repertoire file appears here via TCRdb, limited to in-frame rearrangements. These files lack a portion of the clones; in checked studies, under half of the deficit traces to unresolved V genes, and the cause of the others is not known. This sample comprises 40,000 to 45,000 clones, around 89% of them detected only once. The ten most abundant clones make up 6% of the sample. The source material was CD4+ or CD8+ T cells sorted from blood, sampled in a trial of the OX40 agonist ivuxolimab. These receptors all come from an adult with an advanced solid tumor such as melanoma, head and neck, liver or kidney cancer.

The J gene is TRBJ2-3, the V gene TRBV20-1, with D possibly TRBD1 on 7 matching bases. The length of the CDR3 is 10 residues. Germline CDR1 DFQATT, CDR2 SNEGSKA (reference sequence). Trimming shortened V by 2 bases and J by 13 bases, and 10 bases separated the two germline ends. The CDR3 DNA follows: TGCAGTGCTAGACCCAGGGGGGAGTATTTT. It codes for CSARPRGEYF.

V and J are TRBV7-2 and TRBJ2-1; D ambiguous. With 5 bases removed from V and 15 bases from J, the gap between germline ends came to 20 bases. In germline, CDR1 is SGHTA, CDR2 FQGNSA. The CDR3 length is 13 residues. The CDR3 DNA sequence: TGTGCCAGCAGCCCAGTCAGTTTAAGCCCTCCGTTCTTC. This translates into CASSPVSLSPPFF. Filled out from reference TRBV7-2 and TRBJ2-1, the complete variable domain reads GAGVSQSPSNKVTEKGKDVELRCDPISGHTALYWYRQSLGQGLEFLIYFQGNSAPDKSGLPSDRFSAERTGGSVSTLTIQRTQQEDSAVYLCASSPVSLSPPFFGPGTRLTVL.

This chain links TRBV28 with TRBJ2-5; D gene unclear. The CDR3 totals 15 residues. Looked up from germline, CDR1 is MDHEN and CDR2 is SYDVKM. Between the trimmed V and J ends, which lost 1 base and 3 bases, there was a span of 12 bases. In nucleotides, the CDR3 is TGTGCCAGCAGTTTATTTGGGATTGGCGAAGAGACCCAGTACTTC. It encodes CASSLFGIGEETQYF.

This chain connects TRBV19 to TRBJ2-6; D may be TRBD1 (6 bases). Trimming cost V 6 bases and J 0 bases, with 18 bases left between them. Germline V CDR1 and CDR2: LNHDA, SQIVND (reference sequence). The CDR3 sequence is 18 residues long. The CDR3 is CASRPGTRGSSGANVLTF. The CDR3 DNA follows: TGTGCCAGTAGGCCAGGGACACGCGGGTCCTCTGGGGCCAACGTCCTGACTTTC.

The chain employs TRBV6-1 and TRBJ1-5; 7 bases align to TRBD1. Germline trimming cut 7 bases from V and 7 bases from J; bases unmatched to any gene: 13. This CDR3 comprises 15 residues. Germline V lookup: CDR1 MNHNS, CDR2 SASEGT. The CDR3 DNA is TGTGCCAGCACCTGGACAGGCCCCTCTTCACAGCCCCAGCATTTT. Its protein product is CASTWTGPSSQPQHF.

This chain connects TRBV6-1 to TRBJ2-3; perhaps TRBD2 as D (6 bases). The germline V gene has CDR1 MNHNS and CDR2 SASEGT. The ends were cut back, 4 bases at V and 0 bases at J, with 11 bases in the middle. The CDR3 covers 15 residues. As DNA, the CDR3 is TGTGCCAGCAGTGGATTGGGGACTAGCACAGATACGCAGTATTTT. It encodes CASSGLGTSTDTQYF.

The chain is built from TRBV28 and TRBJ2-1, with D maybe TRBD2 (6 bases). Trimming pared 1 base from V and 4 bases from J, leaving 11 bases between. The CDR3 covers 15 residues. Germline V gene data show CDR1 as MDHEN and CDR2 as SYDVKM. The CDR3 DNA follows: TGTGCCAGCAGTTTATTGGCGGGGAATTACAATGAGCAGTTCTTC. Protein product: CASSLLAGNYNEQFF.

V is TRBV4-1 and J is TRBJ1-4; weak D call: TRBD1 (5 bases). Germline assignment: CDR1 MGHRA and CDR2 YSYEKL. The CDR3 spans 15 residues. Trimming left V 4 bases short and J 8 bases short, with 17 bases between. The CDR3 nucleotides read TGCGCCAGCAGCCGATCGTTAGGGGCCCCCGAAAAACTGTTTTTT. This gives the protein CASSRSLGAPEKLFF.

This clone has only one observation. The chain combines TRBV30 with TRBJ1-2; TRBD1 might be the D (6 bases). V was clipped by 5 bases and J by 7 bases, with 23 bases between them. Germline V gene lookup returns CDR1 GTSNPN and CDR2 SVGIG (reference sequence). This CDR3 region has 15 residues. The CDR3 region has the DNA TGTGCCTGGGGTTTCAAGTCAAGGGGGTTGGGTGGCTACACCTTC. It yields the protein CAWGFKSRGLGGYTF. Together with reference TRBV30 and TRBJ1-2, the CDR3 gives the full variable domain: SQTIHQWPATLVQPVGSPLSLECTVEGTSNPNLYWYRQAAGRGLQLLFYSVGIGQISSEVPQNLSASRPQDRQFILSSKKLLLSDSGFYLCAWGFKSRGLGGYTFGSGTRLTVV.

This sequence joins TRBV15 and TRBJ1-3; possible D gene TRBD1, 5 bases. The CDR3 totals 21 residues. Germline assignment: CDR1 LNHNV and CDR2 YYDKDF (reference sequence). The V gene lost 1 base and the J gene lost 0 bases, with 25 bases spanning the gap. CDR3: CATSRGDSGRFLGISGNTIYF. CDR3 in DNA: TGTGCCACCAGCAGAGGTGATTCGGGACGCTTTTTGGGGATCTCTGGAAACACCATATATTTT. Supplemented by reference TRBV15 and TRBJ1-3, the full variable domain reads DAMVIQNPRYQVTQFGKPVTLSCSQTLNHNVMYWYQQKSSQAPKLLFHYYDKDFNNEADTPDNFQSRRPNTSFCFLDIRSPGLGDTAMYLCATSRGDSGRFLGISGNTIYFGEGSWLTVV.

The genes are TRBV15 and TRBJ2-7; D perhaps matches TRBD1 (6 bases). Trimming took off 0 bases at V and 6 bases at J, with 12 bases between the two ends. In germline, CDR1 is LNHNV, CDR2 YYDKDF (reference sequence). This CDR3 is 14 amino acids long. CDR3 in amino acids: CATSRDRRTAEQYF. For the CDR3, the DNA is TGTGCCACCAGCAGAGATCGGAGGACAGCCGAGCAGTACTTC. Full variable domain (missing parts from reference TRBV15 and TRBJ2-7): DAMVIQNPRYQVTQFGKPVTLSCSQTLNHNVMYWYQQKSSQAPKLLFHYYDKDFNNEADTPDNFQSRRPNTSFCFLDIRSPGLGDTAMYLCATSRDRRTAEQYFGPGTRLTVT.

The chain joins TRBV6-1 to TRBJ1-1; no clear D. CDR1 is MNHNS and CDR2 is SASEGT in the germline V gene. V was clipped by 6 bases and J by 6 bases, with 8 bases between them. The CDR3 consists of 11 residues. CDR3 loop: CASSRNSEAFF. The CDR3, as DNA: TGTGCCAGCAGCCGCAATTCTGAAGCTTTCTTT.

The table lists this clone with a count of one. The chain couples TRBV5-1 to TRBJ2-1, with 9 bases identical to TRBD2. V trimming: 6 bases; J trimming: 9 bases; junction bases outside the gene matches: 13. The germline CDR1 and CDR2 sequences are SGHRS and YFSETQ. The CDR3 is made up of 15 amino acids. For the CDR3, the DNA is TGCGCCAGCACCCCAAGCGGGAGGAGTCCGGGTGAGCAGTTCTTC. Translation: CASTPSGRSPGEQFF.

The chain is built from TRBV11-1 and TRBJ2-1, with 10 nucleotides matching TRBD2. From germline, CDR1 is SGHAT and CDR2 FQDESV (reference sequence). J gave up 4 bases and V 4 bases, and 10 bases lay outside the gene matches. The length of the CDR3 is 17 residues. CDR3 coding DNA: TGTGCCAGCAGCTCAACGGAACTAGCGGGACATTACAATGAGCAGTTCTTC. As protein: CASSSTELAGHYNEQFF.

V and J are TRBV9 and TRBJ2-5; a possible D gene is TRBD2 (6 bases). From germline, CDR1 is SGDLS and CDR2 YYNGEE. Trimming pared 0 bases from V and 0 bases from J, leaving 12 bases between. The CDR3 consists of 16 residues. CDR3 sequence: CASSVGPGRNQETQYF. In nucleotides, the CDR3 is TGTGCCAGCAGCGTAGGTCCAGGGAGGAACCAAGAGACCCAGTACTTC.